This T cell receptor beta chain was recorded in a study of patients and donors after allogeneic stem cell transplantation. Between the trimmed V and J ends, which lost 5 bases and 1 base, there was a span of 14 bases. The CDR3 sequence is 15 residues long. Germline V lookup: CDR1 SGHVS, CDR2 FNYEAQ. TCRdb analysed the RT-PCR reads with MiXCR anew, one entry per CDR3 protein. This sample yields approximately 200,000 distinct CDR3 sequences, of which over 30% are seen a single time; about 9.9% belongs to the top ten. This clonotype was counted a few times. The V gene is TRBV7-6, the J gene TRBJ1-1, with D uncertain. Sequencing was carried out using blood, either unsorted or a sorted T cell fraction (not recorded which). This receptor was identified in a human donor who was either an allogeneic HSCT recipient or a stem cell or donor lymphocyte infusion donor (not recorded which). It is not recorded whose cells these are; they may come from a transplant donor. CDR3 in amino acids: CASSQTPSGNTEAFF. As DNA, the CDR3 is TGTGCCAGCAGCCAGACCCCCTCTGGGAACACTGAAGCTTTCTTT.